This passage covers 4 T cell receptor beta chains from one sample sequenced in a study of T cell clonotyping in hematopoietic cell transplantation. TCRdb's copy holds only in-frame clones and misses some; the assay was immunoSEQ multiplex PCR. Here the sample spans 9,500 to 11,000 clones, roughly nine tenths being singletons. The sample in question was PBMCs, obtained 180 days after allogeneic stem cell transplant. The receptors were gathered from a male patient aged 60-70 years who had an allogeneic stem cell transplant from an unrelated donor, so the T cells may come from the graft donor. Some clones in this sample may be carry-over from other donors' samples.

The table lists this clone with a few counts. The genes are TRBV7-6 and TRBJ2-7; 9 nucleotides agree with TRBD2. Per germline, CDR1 SGHVS and CDR2 FNYEAQ. V lost 1 base and J lost 3; bases outside the gene matches: 4. The CDR3 loop spans 15 amino acids. CDR3 nucleotides: TGTGCCAGCAGCTTAGAAGCGACTAGCGGCTACGAGCAGTACTTC. This sequence encodes CASSLEATSGYEQYF.

The V call is TRBV15, the J call TRBJ2-7; no clear D gene. The CDR3 is 11 residues long. Germline V gene sequence: CDR1 LNHNV, CDR2 YYDKDF (reference sequence). With 5 bases removed from V and 4 bases from J, the gap between germline ends came to 6 bases. CDR3 loop: CATSSTYEQYF. The DNA of the CDR3 is TGTGCCACCAGCTCTACTTACGAGCAGTACTTC.

This chain links TRBV27 with TRBJ1-1, with D possibly matching TRBD1 (6 bases). V was clipped by 0 bases and J by 0 bases, with 8 bases between them. The CDR3 has 15 amino acids. The germline V gene has CDR1 MNHEY and CDR2 SMNVEV (reference sequence). The CDR3, as DNA: TGTGCCAGCAGTTTATCCCGGACAGTGAACACTGAAGCTTTCTTT. This sequence encodes CASSLSRTVNTEAFF.

The chain's CDR3 is CASSYGGGGNTEAFF. DNA for the CDR3: TGTGCCAGCAGTTACGGAGGAGGTGGGAACACTGAAGCTTTCTTT. The chain couples TRBV6-5 to TRBJ1-1; no definite D call. V was pared by 2 bases and J by 1 base, with 11 bases between. Germline V gives CDR1 MNHEY, CDR2 SVGAGI. The CDR3 length is 15 residues.